This T cell receptor beta chain comes out of a study of control samples from healthy donors and cancer patients (dated by TCRdb to 2020 to 2021). Preparation of the library involved the immunoSEQ multiplex PCR assay. Not all clones reach the TCRdb copy of this immuneACCESS table, which keeps in-frame sequences only. Checked studies attribute under half of the gap to unresolved V genes and leave the rest unexplained. Counted in this sample were fewer than 200,000 clones; around nine tenths of them appeared once. The ten largest clonotypes hold more than 10% of the sample. With respect to this clone: Its antigen remains undetermined. The sample holds no much larger clone one base away, and base qualities are not on file. Other nucleotide sequences in the sample specify the same CDR3.

Relative to germline, V is missing 3 bases and J is missing 4 bases, with 7 bases of the junction outside any gene match. From cysteine to phenylalanine, the CDR3 is 15 amino acids long. Solely the CDR3 DNA is kept, with 45 bases framed from the first base. CDR1 and CDR2 are read off the germline V gene (reference sequence) as PRHDT and FYEKMQ. This clonotype was obtained from a young man in good health. The rearranged segments are TRBV13 and TRBJ1-1; TRBD1 agrees with 8 junctional bases. Input material: blood. The bases read TGTGCCAGCAGCTTTTTTCGGACAGGGACCACTGAAGCTTTCTTT. It codes for CASSFFRTGTTEAFF.